This is a list of T cell receptor beta chains from one sample in a study of regulatory T cells in long-lasting Graves disease. TCRdb re-analysed the multiplex PCR reads in MiXCR, keeping a single row per CDR3 protein. The sample contains around 400,000 distinct CDR3 sequences, about 12% of which appear only once. The data were also submitted as part of a second study, on T cells in Graves' hyperthyroidism and ophthalmopathy.

The sequenced sample was peripheral blood mononuclear cells (PBMCs), obtained at new diagnosis, from a patient treated with antithyroid drugs. The receptor set was obtained from a young woman with Graves disease. CDR3s include the opening cysteine and the closing phenylalanine or tryptophan. The D gene is left open where the match is weak. Size values are once, few and many counts, or a class for expanded clones, and some rows have none.

J gene | clone size | V gene | D gene | CDR3 DNA | CDR3 protein
TRBJ2-2 | many | TRBV27 | - | TGTGCCAGCAGTTTGAGTTTTGGAGTCGACACCGGGGAGCTGTTTTTT | CASSLSFGVDTGELFF
TRBJ2-7 | many | TRBV7-9 | TRBD1 | TGTGCCAGCAGCGCGAGCTCGGGACAGTCCTACGAGCAGTACTTC | CASSASSGQSYEQYF
TRBJ2-5 | once | TRBV3-1 | TRBD2 | TGTGCCAGCAGCCCATCAGGACTAGCGGGGGGTCAAGAGACCCAGTACTTC | CASSPSGLAGGQETQYF
TRBJ2-1 | many | TRBV6-1 | - | TGTGCCAGCAGTGGTCTCCATCTGATCCTGGCCTACAATGAGCAGTTCTTC | CASSGLHLILAYNEQFF
TRBJ2-5 | many | TRBV28 | TRBD1 | TGTGCCAGCAGTAAGAGACAGGGCTTAGGGCAAGAGACCCAGTACTTC | CASSKRQGLGQETQYF
TRBJ2-1 | many | TRBV20-1 | - | TGCAGGGTCGGGGGAGGCACCTACAATGAGCAGTTCTTC | CRVGGGTYNEQFF
TRBJ1-5 | many | TRBV4-1 | TRBD1 | TGCGCCAGCAGACACACCGGGACAGGTCAGCCCCAGCATTTT | CASRHTGTGQPQHF
TRBJ2-1 | - | TRBV7-8 | TRBD2 | TGTGCCAGCAGCTTACCCCGTAGACTAGCGGGGGGAAATGAGCAGTTCTTC | CASSLPRRLAGGNEQFF
TRBJ2-5 | few | TRBV20-1 | TRBD1 | TGCAGTGCTAGAGGCCGGGACAGGGAATTTTCCAGATTAGAGACCCAGTACTTC | CSARGRDREFSRLETQYF
TRBJ1-1 | many | TRBV7-9 | TRBD1 | TGCGCCAGCAGCTTACAGGGGGCAAGGAACACTGAAGCTTTCTTT | CASSLQGARNTEAFF
TRBJ1-2 | many | TRBV6-2/TRBV6-3 | - | TGTGCCAGCAGTTACCTGCGGCGGTTCCGGAGTTTCGAGGATAACTATGGCTACACCTTC | CASSYLRRFRSFEDNYGYTF
TRBJ2-7 | few | TRBV5-8 | - | TGTGCCAGCAGCTTTTTCTCCAGGGCTTTCGAGCAGTACTTC | CASSFFSRAFEQYF
TRBJ1-4 | - | TRBV18 | - | TGTGCCAGCACTTTCACGGCTAATGAAAAACTGTTTTTT | CASTFTANEKLFF
TRBJ2-1 | many | TRBV7-2 | TRBD2 | TGCGCCAGCAGTCCGACTAGCGGGACCTACAATGAGCAGTTCTTC | CASSPTSGTYNEQFF
TRBJ1-1 | many | TRBV27 | - | TGTGCCAGCAGTTTATCGATGGCAGACACTGAAGCTTTCTTT | CASSLSMADTEAFF
TRBJ2-1 | many | TRBV28 | - | TGTGCCAGCAGGAGCGAAAGCTCCTACAATGAGCAGTTCTTC | CASRSESSYNEQFF
TRBJ1-2 | many | TRBV7-2 | - | TGTGCCAGCAGCCCACGGGCGGACTATGGCTACACCTTC | CASSPRADYGYTF
TRBJ1-3 | many | TRBV9 | - | TGTGCCAGCAGCGTAGCAGAGGTTGGGTACTCTGGAAACACCATATATTTT | CASSVAEVGYSGNTIYF
TRBJ2-1 | many | TRBV11-3 | - | TGTGCCAGCAGGTCCAGGGGGGACAATGAGCAGTTCTTC | CASRSRGDNEQFF
TRBJ2-3 | - | TRBV7-3 | TRBD2 | TGTGCCAGCAGCTACATAGCGGGAGGGCTCACAGATACGCAGTATTTT | CASSYIAGGLTDTQYF
TRBJ2-1 | many | TRBV28 | TRBD2 | TGTGCCAGCGCTAAGGGCGGGAGAGGGTACAATGAGCAGTTCTTC | CASAKGGRGYNEQFF
TRBJ1-1 | many | TRBV20-1 | - | TGCAGCTTCAGGGACGCTACTGAAGCTTTCTTT | CSFRDATEAFF
TRBJ1-4 | - | TRBV5-6 | - | TGTGCCAGCAGCTTGCGGGTTACAGCTAATGAAAAACTGTTTTTT | CASSLRVTANEKLFF